Only a few counts were recorded for the clone carrying this T cell receptor (beta chain). TCRdb passed the RT-PCR reads through MiXCR, listing each CDR3 protein once. The sample lists more than 450,000 distinct CDR3 sequences; approximately 7.6% were seen once. The data are from a study of response to subunit inactivated influenza vaccine. The length of the CDR3 is 15 residues. Looked up from germline, CDR1 is WSHSY and CDR2 is SAAADI. J lost 4 bases, V lost 3 bases, and 7 bases had no gene match. The chain carries TRBV10-2 and TRBJ2-5; TRBD2 aligns across 8 bases. The clonotype originates from a man aged 50-75 years who received an inactivated influenza vaccine. Specimen: PBMCs from blood, collected about 24 months after vaccination. CDR3 amino acids: CASSEAGLAGETQYF. The CDR3 DNA reads as TGCGCCAGCAGTGAAGCTGGACTAGCAGGAGAGACCCAGTACTTC.